These 18 T cell receptor beta chains were all obtained from the same sample, sequenced in a study of blood T cells in healthy people across ages. Alongside a J-beta primer mix, a sample-barcoded 5' primer served in a second PCR lasting about 7 to 12 cycles. MiXCR, applied by TCRdb to the 5' RACE reads, yields one record per CDR3 protein. The profile shows 600,000 or so distinct CDR3 sequences, less than 60% of them singletons. Sequencing was done on a sample of blood. These receptors were collected from an elderly man in good health.

This sequence joins TRBV29-1 and TRBJ2-3; possible D gene TRBD1, 6 bases. V lost 1 base to trimming and J lost 2 bases, with 13 bases between them. CDR1 is SQVTM, CDR2 ANQGSEA, per germline. The CDR3 is made up of 15 amino acids. As DNA, the CDR3 is TGCAGCGTTGAAGCAGGGGCGAGCTCCACAGATACGCAGTATTTT. It is translated as CSVEAGASSTDTQYF.

This clonotype was observed at least ten times. V and J are TRBV6-5 and TRBJ1-4; D unresolved. The CDR3 spans 15 residues. The germline V gene encodes CDR1 MNHEY and CDR2 SVGAGI. V dropped 4 bases and J dropped 2 bases, with 11 bases sitting between them. CDR3 DNA sequence: TGTGCCAGCAGTTGGACCGGACTGACTAATGAAAAACTGTTTTTT. Its translation is CASSWTGLTNEKLFF.

This clonotype was detected only once. The conserved final phenylalanine or tryptophan is absent from the CDR3, which likely points to a read error. The V gene is TRBV5-1, the J gene TRBJ2-1; no definite D call. CDR1 is SGHRS, CDR2 YFSETQ, per germline. The CDR3 extends over 13 amino acids. Trimming pared 0 bases from V and 10 bases from J, leaving 11 bases between. This chain's CDR3 is CASSLVENQEQFL. CDR3 nucleotide sequence: TGCGCCAGCAGCTTGGTTGAGAATCAGGAGCAGTTCTTG.

The CDR3 sequence: CSAGTGRAGGYGYTF. As DNA, the CDR3 is TGCAGCGCGGGGACAGGGAGGGCTGGGGGCTATGGCTACACCTTC. The rearrangement uses TRBV29-1 and TRBJ1-2; TRBD1 aligns across 9 bases. Germline CDR1 and CDR2: SQVTM and ANQGSEA. J lost 4 bases, V lost 7 bases, and 13 bases had no gene match. The CDR3 totals 15 residues.

The chain carries TRBV20-1 and TRBJ2-4; D not resolved. Germline V gives CDR1 DFQATT, CDR2 SNEGSKA (reference sequence). The CDR3 is 12 amino acids. Trimming stripped 5 bases from V and 7 bases from J, with 12 bases between. CDR3 in DNA: TGCAGTGCTCCGACACGTCAGAACATTCAGTACTTC. It encodes CSAPTRQNIQYF.

There are many counts of this clonotype. DNA of the CDR3: TGCAGCGCCCAACGGGACATGGGTGAAAAACTGTTTTTT. Translation: CSAQRDMGEKLFF. The chain couples TRBV29-1 to TRBJ1-4, with D possibly being TRBD1 (6 bases). Trimming stripped 7 bases from V and 7 bases from J, with 16 bases between. The V gene's germline CDR1 is SQVTM and CDR2 ANQGSEA. This CDR3 comprises 13 residues.

The rearrangement uses TRBV9 and TRBJ1-1, with unresolved D. This CDR3 is built from 14 residues. CDR1 SGDLS and CDR2 YYNGEE come from the germline V gene. V lost 1 base to trimming and J lost 1 base, with 8 bases between them. The CDR3 sequence: CASSVSPGNTEAFF. The CDR3 bases are TGTGCCAGCAGCGTATCCCCAGGGAACACTGAAGCTTTCTTT.

This clonotype was seen a single time. This chain links TRBV5-1 with TRBJ2-3; 7 nucleotides align to TRBD1. Germline CDR1 SGHRS, CDR2 YFSETQ. The V and J ends lost 7 bases and 2 bases, in that order; junction bases with no gene match: 7. The CDR3 covers 14 residues. Here the CDR3 DNA reads TGCGCCAGCGAAAGAGGACAGGACACAGATACGCAGTATTTT. This encodes CASERGQDTDTQYF.

The gene calls are TRBV18 and TRBJ2-5; the D gene is possibly TRBD2 (5 bases). CDR3 size: 13 residues. The germline V and J ends were trimmed by 6 bases and 4 bases, with 12 bases remaining between them. Germline lookup yields CDR1 KGHSH and CDR2 LQKENI. The CDR3 here is CASSPGLGETQYF. CDR3 DNA: TGTGCCAGCTCTCCCGGACTGGGAGAGACCCAGTACTTC.

This chain connects TRBV7-9 to TRBJ2-7, with a possible D match to TRBD1 (6 bases). Trimming left V 5 bases short and J 6 bases short, with 17 bases between. Germline V gene data show CDR1 as SEHNR and CDR2 as FQNEAQ (reference sequence). The CDR3 loop spans 14 amino acids. The CDR3 bases are TGTGCCAGCAGCACACAGGGTTTTTCTCTCGAGCAGTACTTC. Protein sequence: CASSTQGFSLEQYF.

There are a few counts of this clonotype. This sequence joins TRBV15 and TRBJ2-1; 7 bases map to TRBD2. V was pared by 1 base and J by 7 bases, with 10 bases of the junction left unmatched. The CDR3 spans 16 residues. Looked up from germline, CDR1 is LNHNV and CDR2 is YYDKDF (reference sequence). As DNA, the CDR3 is TGTGCCACCAGCAGAGCCCTCGCGTCTAGCGGAAATGAGCAGTTCTTC. Its translation is CATSRALASSGNEQFF.

This clonotype was observed at least ten times. This rearrangement joins TRBV7-2 to TRBJ2-7; D tentatively reads TRBD1 or TRBD2 (5 bases each). The germline V gene encodes CDR1 SGHTA and CDR2 FQGNSA. Trimming cost V 8 bases and J 2 bases, with 10 bases left between them. This CDR3 contains 12 residues. The CDR3 loop is CASSEDTYEQYF. The CDR3 nucleotides read TGTGCCAGCTCGGAGGACACCTACGAGCAGTACTTC.

This clonotype was observed at least ten times. The chain recombines TRBV6-6 with TRBJ1-1; 8 bases agree with TRBD1. Germline V gives CDR1 MNHNY, CDR2 SVGAGI (reference sequence). After removal of 4 bases from V and 1 base from J, the junction contained 2 bases not matched to a gene. The length of the CDR3 is 14 residues. The CDR3 reads CASSSGTGNTEAFF. In DNA form, the CDR3 reads TGTGCCAGCAGTTCCGGGACAGGGAACACTGAAGCTTTCTTT.

In its sample, this clonotype was seen many times. CDR3 DNA sequence: TGTGCCAGCAAACCCGTTGCTGGGACAGCATCCTCCTACGAGCAGTACTTC. Translating it yields CASKPVAGTASSYEQYF. The chain carries TRBV6-5 and TRBJ2-7; 7 bases align to TRBD1. The J segment lost 0 bases and the V segment lost 7 bases, leaving 15 bases of the junction unmatched. Germline loops: CDR1 MNHEY, CDR2 SVGAGI. The CDR3 is 17 residues long.

The chain has TRBV20-1 and TRBJ2-2; 10 bases are a match to TRBD2. Germline V CDR1 and CDR2: DFQATT, SNEGSKA (reference sequence). This CDR3 is 14 amino acids long. Trimming cost V 6 bases and J 5 bases; bases outside gene matches: 6. The CDR3 sequence: CSADPAGGTGELFF. DNA of the CDR3: TGCAGTGCCGACCCAGCGGGAGGGACCGGGGAGCTGTTTTTT.

The table lists this clonotype with a few counts. The chain combines TRBV25-1 with TRBJ2-4, with a tentative D call TRBD2 (5 bases). Germline values: CDR1 MGHDK, CDR2 SYGVNS. This CDR3 has 14 residues. The V end lost 3 bases, the J end lost 7 bases, and 13 bases lay between the germline ends. For the CDR3, the DNA is TGTGCCAGCAGTGACCCAGGAGGTCTGAACATTCAGTACTTC. Amino acid sequence: CASSDPGGLNIQYF.

V gene TRBV4-3 combines with J gene TRBJ1-5, with 7 bases fitting TRBD1. This CDR3 is built from 16 residues. The germline gives CDR1 LGHNA, CDR2 YSLEER. V was pared by 0 bases and J by 7 bases, with 9 bases of the junction left unmatched. CDR3 in amino acids: CASSQDHQGGAQPQHF. The CDR3 nucleotides are TGCGCCAGCAGCCAAGATCACCAGGGGGGCGCCCAGCCCCAGCATTTT.

This clonotype was counted a single time. This chain links TRBV12-5 with TRBJ2-4; a weak D match, TRBD2 (5 bases). Matching the DNA end better, TRBJ2-7 makes the J call doubtful. CDR1 LGHNT and CDR2 FRNRAP come from the germline V gene. The CDR3 extends over 15 amino acids. The CDR3 coding sequence is TGTGCTAGTGGTTTGGTACTCGGAGGCTCGGTCGAGCAGTACTTC. It is translated as CASGLVLGGSVEQYF.